The T cell receptor beta chain under discussion was sequenced for a study of beta chain features in type 1 diabetes. As for the study in general: All samples combined gave roughly 100 million sorted cells for examination.

Study observations and caveats: In the patient group, naive, central memory and Treg TCRB repertoires seemed more alike than in the healthy donor group. Reduced insertions and increased deletions marked VDJ junctions in type 1 diabetes patients. In every one of the four CD4+ subsets, TCRB CDR3s were moderately but significantly shorter in Type 1 diabetes patients.

Sequenced material consisted of expressed TCRB transcripts (all of the isolated RNA was reverse transcribed). Method: immunoSEQ multiplex PCR; TCRdb's copy keeps in-frame clones and lacks some. The sample has 110,000 to 150,000 clones, about a tenth seen once. The CDR3 length is 16 residues. Germline-derived CDR1 and CDR2 are SGHDT and YYEEEE. Between the trimmed V and J ends, which lost 1 base and 4 bases, there was a span of 16 bases. The table lists this clone with a few counts. Its target is not known. What was sequenced was central memory CD4+ T cells from blood. The receptor was derived from a man aged 18 to 29 in good health. V gene TRBV5-6 combines with J gene TRBJ2-3; possible D gene TRBD1, 5 bases. The CDR3 nucleotides read TGTGCCAGCAGCTTGTTGGGGCAGGCTTCCCCAGATACGCAGTATTTT. This sequence encodes CASSLLGQASPDTQYF.